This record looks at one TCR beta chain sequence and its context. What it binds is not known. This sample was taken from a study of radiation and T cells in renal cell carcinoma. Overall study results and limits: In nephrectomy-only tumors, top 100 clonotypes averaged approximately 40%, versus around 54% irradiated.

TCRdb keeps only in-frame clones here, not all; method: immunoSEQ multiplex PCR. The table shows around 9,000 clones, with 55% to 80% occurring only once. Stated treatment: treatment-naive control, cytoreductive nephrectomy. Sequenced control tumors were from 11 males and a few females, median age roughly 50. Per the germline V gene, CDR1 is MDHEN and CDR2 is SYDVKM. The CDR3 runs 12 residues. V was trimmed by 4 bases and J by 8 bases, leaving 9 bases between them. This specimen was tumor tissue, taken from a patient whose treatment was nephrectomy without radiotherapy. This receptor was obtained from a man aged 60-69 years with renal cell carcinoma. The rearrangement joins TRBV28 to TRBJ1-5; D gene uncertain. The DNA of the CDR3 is TGTGCCAGCAGTTCCCGTTTGGAGCCCCAGCATTTT. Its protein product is CASSSRLEPQHF. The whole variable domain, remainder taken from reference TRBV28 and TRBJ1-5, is DVKVTQSSRYLVKRTGEKVFLECVQDMDHENMFWYRQDPGLGLRLIYFSYDVKMKEKGDIPEGYSVSREKKERFSLILESASTNQTSMYLCASSSRLEPQHFGDGTRLSIL.